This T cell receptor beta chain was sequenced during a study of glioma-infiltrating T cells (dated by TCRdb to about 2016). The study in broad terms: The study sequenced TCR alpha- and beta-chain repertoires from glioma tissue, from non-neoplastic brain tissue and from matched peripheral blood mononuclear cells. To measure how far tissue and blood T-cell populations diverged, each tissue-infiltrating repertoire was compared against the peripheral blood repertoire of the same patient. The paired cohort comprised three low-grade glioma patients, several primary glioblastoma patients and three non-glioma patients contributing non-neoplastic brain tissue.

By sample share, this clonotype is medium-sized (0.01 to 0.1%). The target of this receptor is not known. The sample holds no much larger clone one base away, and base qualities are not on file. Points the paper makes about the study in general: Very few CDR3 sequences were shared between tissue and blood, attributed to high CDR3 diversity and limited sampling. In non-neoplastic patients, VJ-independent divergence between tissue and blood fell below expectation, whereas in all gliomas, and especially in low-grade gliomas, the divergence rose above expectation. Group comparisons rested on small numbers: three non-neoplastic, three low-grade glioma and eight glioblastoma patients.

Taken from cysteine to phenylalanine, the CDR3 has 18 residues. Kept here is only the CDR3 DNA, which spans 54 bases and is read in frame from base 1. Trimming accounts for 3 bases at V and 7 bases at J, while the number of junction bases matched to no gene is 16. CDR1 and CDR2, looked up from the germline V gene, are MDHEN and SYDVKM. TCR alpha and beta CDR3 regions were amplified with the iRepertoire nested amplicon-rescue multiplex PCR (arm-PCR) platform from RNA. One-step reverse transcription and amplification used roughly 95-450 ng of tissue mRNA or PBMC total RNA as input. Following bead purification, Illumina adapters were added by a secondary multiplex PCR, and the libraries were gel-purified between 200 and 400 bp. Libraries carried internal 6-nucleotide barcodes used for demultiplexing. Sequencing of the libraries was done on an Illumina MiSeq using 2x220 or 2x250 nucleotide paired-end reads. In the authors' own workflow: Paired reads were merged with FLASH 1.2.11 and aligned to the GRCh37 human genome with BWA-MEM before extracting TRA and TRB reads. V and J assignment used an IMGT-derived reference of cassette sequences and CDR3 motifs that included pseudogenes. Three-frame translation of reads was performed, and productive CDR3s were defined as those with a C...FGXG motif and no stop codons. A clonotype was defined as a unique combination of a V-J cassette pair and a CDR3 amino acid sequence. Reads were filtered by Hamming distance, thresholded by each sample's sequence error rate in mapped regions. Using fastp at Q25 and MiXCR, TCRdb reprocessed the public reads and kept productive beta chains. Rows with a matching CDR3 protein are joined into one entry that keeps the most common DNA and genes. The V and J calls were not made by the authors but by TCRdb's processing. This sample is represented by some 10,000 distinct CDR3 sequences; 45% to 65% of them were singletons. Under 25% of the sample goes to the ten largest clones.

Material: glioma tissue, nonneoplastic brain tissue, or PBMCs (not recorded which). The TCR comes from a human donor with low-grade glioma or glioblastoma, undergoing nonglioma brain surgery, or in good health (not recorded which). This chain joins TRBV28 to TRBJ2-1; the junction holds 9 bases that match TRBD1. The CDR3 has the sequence CASSLMSASLGQGNEQFF. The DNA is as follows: TGTGCCAGCAGTTTGATGTCTGCATCCCTGGGACAGGGAAATGAGCAGTTCTTC.